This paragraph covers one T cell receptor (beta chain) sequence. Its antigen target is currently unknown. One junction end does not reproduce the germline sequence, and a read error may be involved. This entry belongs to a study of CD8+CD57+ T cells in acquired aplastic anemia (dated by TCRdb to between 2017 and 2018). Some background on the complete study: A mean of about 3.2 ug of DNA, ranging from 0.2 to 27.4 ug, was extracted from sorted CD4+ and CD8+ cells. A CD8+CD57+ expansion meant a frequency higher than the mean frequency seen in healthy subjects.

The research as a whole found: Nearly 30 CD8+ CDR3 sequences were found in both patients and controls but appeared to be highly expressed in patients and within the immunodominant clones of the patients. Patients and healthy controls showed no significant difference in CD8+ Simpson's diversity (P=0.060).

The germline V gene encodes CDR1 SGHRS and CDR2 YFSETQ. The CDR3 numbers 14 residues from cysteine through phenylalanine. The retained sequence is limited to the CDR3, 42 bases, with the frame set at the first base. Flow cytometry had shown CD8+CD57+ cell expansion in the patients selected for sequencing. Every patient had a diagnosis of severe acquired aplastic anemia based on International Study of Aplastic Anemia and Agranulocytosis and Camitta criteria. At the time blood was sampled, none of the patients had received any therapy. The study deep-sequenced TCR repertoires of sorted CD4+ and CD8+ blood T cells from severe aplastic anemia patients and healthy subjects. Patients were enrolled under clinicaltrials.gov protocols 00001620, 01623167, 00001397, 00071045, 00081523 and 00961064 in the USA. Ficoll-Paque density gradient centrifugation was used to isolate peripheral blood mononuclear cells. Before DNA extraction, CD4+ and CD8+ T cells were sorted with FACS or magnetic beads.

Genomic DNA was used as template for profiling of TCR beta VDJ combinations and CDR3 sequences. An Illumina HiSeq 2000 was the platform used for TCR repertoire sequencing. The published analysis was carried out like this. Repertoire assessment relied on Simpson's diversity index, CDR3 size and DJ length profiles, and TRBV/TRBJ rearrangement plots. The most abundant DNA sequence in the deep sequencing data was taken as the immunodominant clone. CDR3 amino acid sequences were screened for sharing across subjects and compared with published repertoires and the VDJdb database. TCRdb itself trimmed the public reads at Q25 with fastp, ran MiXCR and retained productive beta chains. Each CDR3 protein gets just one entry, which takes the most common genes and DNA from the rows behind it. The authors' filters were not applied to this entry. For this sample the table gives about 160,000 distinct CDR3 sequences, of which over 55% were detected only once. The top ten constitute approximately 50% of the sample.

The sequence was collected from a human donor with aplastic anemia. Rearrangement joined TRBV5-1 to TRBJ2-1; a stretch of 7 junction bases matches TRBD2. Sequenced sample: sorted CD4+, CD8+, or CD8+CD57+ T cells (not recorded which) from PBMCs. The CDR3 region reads CASSLKWEGNEQFF. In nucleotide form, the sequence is TGTGCCAGCAGCTTAAAGTGGGAGGGCAATGAGCAGTTCTTC.